Sequencing of this T cell receptor beta chain was carried out in a study of T cell responses to AZD1222 COVID-19 vaccine. V dropped 7 bases and J dropped 6 bases, with 16 bases sitting between them. Per germline, CDR1 LNHDA and CDR2 SQIVND (reference sequence). The CDR3 is 15 amino acids. Using immunoSEQ multiplex PCR, the repertoire was profiled, and TCRdb retains in-frame clones only, with some absent. The data contain around 130,000 clones, 93% of them singletons. The chain combines TRBV19 with TRBJ1-6; possible D gene TRBD1, 6 bases. The specimen was peripheral blood, collected on day 0 of AZD1222 vaccination. This receptor was identified in an adult in good health. CDR3: CASKGVGSTNSPLHF. DNA for the CDR3: TGTGCCAGTAAGGGGGTAGGATCTACTAATTCACCCCTCCACTTT.